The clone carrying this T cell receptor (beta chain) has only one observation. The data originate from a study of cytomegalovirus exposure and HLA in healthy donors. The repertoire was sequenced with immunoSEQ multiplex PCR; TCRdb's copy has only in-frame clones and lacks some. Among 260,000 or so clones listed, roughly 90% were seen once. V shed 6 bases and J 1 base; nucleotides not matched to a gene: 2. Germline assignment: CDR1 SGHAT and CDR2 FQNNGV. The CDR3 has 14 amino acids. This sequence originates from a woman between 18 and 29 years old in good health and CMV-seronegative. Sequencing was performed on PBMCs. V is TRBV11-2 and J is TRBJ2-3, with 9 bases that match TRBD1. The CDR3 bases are TGTGCCAGCAGTCGACAGGGGGGCACAGATACGCAGTATTTT. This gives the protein CASSRQGGTDTQYF.